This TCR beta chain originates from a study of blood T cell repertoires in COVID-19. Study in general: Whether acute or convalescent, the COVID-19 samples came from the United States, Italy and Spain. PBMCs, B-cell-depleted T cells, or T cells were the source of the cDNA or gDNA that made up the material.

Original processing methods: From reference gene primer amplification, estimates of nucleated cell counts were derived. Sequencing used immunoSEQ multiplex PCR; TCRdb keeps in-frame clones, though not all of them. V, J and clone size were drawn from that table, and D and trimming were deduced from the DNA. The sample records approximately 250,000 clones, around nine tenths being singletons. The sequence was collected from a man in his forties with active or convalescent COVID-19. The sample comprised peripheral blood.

CDR3: CASSEGAFGSPLHF. In DNA form, the CDR3 reads TGTGCCAGCAGTGAGGGGGCCTTCGGTTCACCCCTCCACTTT. The chain employs TRBV6-1 and TRBJ1-6, with D possibly TRBD1 on 6 matching bases. Trimming took 3 bases from V and 9 from J, leaving 12 bases between them. The CDR3 is 14 residues long. Per the germline V gene, CDR1 is MNHNS and CDR2 is SASEGT.